The 10 T cell receptor beta chains below come from one sample, sequenced in a study of memory CD4+ T cells and cytomegalovirus serostatus. TCRdb's table, derived via immunoSEQ multiplex PCR, lists solely in-frame clones and lacks some. Of 61,000 or so clones in the sample, around three quarters were seen once. The sort gate was single viable CD3+CD4+CD8-CD45RO+ cells for memory CD4+ T cells. Sequencing was done on a sample of memory CD4+ T cells from blood. All receptors derive from an adult in good health and CMV-seronegative. Some clones in this sample may be carry-over from other donors' samples.

CDR3 nucleotide sequence: TGCGCCAGCAGCTCGGACGCTGGTTGGGCTACTAATGAAAAACTGTTTTTT. It codes for CASSSDAGWATNEKLFF. V usage is TRBV5-1 and J usage is TRBJ1-4, with unresolved D. The CDR3 runs to 17 residues. Germline CDR1 and CDR2: SGHRS and YFSETQ. Deletions cut 3 bases from V and 2 bases from J, with 17 bases between.

This chain connects TRBV7-9 to TRBJ2-1; 14 positions match TRBD2. This CDR3 spans 15 amino acids. CDR1 and CDR2 from the germline V gene are SEHNR and FQNEAQ (reference sequence). J lost 6 bases, V lost 5 bases, and 3 bases had no gene match. CDR3 amino acids: CASSLGTSGSNEQFF. In nucleotides, the CDR3 is TGTGCCAGCAGCCTCGGGACTAGCGGGAGCAATGAGCAGTTCTTC.

This clone has more than one count but fewer than ten. The rearrangement joins TRBV28 to TRBJ1-1, with no clear D. The CDR3 consists of 11 residues. V was trimmed by 1 base and J by 8 bases, leaving 5 bases between them. CDR1 is MDHEN, CDR2 SYDVKM, per germline. In DNA form, the CDR3 reads TGTGCCAGCAGTTTATTTGGAGAAGCTTTCTTT. Encoded protein: CASSLFGEAFF.

This rearrangement joins TRBV11-2 to TRBJ1-1; D possibly corresponds to TRBD1 (5 bases). V was shortened by 1 base and J by 1 base, with 16 bases between the two germline ends. Germline V lookup: CDR1 SGHAT, CDR2 FQNNGV. The CDR3 has 17 residues. The CDR3 DNA reads as TGTGCCAGCAGCTTAGGGTCTTTGGGCAGGGCGAACACTGAAGCTTTCTTT. Amino acids: CASSLGSLGRANTEAFF. The whole variable domain, remainder taken from reference TRBV11-2 and TRBJ1-1, is EAGVAQSPRYKIIEKRQSVAFWCNPISGHATLYWYQQILGQGPKLLIQFQNNGVVDDSQLPKDRFSAERLKGVDSTLKIQPAKLEDSAVYLCASSLGSLGRANTEAFFGQGTRLTVV.

This sequence joins TRBV5-1 and TRBJ2-7, with D unclear. Per germline, CDR1 SGHRS and CDR2 YFSETQ. The CDR3 length is 11 residues. V dropped 6 bases and J dropped 5 bases, with 9 bases sitting between them. The CDR3 nucleotides are TGCGCCAGCAAGGTCATGGACGAGCAGTACTTC. As protein: CASKVMDEQYF.

The V gene is TRBV7-2, the J gene TRBJ1-2; 8 bases fit TRBD1. CDR1 and CDR2 (germline): SGHTA, FQGNSA. The CDR3 totals 16 residues. J was trimmed by 5 bases and V by 5 bases; bases with no gene match: 13. The DNA for the CDR3 is TGTGCCAGCAGCAACCGGACAGGGAGACTACGGTATGGCTACACCTTC. It yields the protein CASSNRTGRLRYGYTF.

The chain has TRBV5-5 and TRBJ1-1; D unresolved. Trimming removed 4 bases at V and 0 bases at J, with 13 bases between. The CDR3 runs to 15 residues. The germline CDR1 and CDR2 sequences are SGHKS and YYEKEE (reference sequence). The CDR3 loop is CASSPSNRMNTEAFF. CDR3 nucleotides: TGTGCCAGCAGCCCATCCAATAGGATGAACACTGAAGCTTTCTTT.

The chain combines TRBV5-4 with TRBJ1-1; 7 nucleotides match TRBD1. From germline, CDR1 is SGHNT and CDR2 YYREEE (reference sequence). CDR3 length: 18 residues. Trimming at V came to 7 bases and at J to 0 bases, leaving 18 bases not matched to a gene. The CDR3 bases are TGTGCCAGCGGTAGGGGGCACGGGGGAGGGATCGTGAACACTGAAGCTTTCTTT. It specifies CASGRGHGGGIVNTEAFF.

This sequence joins TRBV10-3 and TRBJ2-3; 9 bases are a match to TRBD1. Germline V lookup: CDR1 ENHRY, CDR2 SYGVKD. Trimming removed 5 bases from V and 4 bases from J; junction bases left unmatched: 7. CDR3 length: 15 amino acids. DNA of the CDR3: TGTGCCATCAGTAGGGGACAGGGAGTAGCAGATACGCAGTATTTT. The encoded protein is CAISRGQGVADTQYF.

The CDR3 loop reads CASSLGGRTEAFF. The CDR3 DNA reads TGTGCCAGCAGCTTGGGGGGTCGGACTGAAGCTTTCTTT. This sequence joins TRBV11-3 and TRBJ1-1; maybe TRBD1 (5 bases). This CDR3 contains 13 residues. Germline CDR1 and CDR2: SGHNT and YENEEA. Trimming removed 3 bases at V and 5 bases at J, with 10 bases between.